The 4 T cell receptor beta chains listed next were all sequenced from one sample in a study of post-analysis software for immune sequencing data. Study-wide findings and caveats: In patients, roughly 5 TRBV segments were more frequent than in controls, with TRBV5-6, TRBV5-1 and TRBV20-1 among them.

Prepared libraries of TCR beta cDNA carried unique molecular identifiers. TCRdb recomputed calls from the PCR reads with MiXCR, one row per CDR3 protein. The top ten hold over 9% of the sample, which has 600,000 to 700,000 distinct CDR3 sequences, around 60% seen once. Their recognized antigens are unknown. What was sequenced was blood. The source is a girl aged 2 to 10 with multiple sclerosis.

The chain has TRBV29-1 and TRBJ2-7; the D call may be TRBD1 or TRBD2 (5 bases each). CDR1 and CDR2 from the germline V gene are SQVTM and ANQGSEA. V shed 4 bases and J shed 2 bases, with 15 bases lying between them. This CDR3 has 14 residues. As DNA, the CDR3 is TGCAGCGTTGTTTCTGGGACCGAAGCCTACGAGCAGTACTTC. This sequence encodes CSVVSGTEAYEQYF.

This chain's CDR3 is CAISEFPFGGGENGYTF. CDR3 sequence (DNA): TGTGCCATCAGTGAGTTCCCCTTCGGGGGCGGTGAAAATGGCTACACCTTC. The V call is TRBV10-3, the J call TRBJ1-2; tentative D call: TRBD1 (6 bases). The V end lost 1 base, the J end lost 6 bases, and 21 bases lay between the germline ends. This CDR3 spans 17 amino acids. The germline gives CDR1 ENHRY, CDR2 SYGVKD.

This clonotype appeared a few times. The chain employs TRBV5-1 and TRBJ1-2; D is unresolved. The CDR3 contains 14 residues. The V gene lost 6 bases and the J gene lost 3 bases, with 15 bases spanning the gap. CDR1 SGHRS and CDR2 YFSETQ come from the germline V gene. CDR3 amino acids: CASTAWDPDYGYTF. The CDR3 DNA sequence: TGCGCCAGCACCGCTTGGGATCCCGACTATGGCTACACCTTC.

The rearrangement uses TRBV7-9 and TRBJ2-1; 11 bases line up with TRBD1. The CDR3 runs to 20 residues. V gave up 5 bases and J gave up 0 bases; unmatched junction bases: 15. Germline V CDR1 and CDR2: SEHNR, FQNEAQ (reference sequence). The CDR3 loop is CASSRSLGTGGLSSYNEQFF. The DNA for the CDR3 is TGTGCCAGCAGCCGCAGTCTGGGGACAGGGGGATTAAGCTCCTACAATGAGCAGTTCTTC.